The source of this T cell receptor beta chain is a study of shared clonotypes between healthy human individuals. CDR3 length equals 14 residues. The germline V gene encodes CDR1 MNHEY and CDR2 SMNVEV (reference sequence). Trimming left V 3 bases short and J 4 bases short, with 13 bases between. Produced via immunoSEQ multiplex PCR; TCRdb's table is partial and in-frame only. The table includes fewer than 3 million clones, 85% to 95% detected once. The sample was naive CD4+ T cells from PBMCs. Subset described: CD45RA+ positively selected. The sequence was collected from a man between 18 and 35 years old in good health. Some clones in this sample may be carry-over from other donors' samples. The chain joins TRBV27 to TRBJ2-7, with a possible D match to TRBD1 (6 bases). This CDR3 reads CASSFLGAIYEQYF. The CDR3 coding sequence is TGTGCCAGCAGTTTCTTGGGGGCCATTTACGAGCAGTACTTC.